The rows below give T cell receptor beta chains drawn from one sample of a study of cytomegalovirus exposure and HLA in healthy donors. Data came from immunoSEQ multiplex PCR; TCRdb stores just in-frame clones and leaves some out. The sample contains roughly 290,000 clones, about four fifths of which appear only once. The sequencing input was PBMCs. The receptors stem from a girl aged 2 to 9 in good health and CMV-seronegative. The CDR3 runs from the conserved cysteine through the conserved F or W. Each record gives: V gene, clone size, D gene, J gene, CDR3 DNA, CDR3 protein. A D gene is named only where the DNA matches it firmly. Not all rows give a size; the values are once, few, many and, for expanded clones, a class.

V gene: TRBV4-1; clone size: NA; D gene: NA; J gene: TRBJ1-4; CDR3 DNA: TGCGCCAGCAGCCAAGATCGTCCAGGGTGGGATGAAAAACTGTTTTTT; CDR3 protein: CASSQDRPGWDEKLFF
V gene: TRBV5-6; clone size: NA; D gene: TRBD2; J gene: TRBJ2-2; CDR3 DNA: TGTGCCAGCAGCTTGGCTCTAGCGGGCCTAAACACCGGGGAGCTGTTTTTT; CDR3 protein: CASSLALAGLNTGELFF
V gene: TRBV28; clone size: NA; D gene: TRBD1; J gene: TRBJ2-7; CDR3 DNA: TGTGCCAGCAACAGGGGTCCCTACGAGCAGTACTTC; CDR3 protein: CASNRGPYEQYF
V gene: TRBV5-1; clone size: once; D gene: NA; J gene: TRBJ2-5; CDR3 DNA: TGCGCCAGCAGCTCGGCGTGGGTCAGCGGCAAACAAGAGACCCAGTACTTC; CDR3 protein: CASSSAWVSGKQETQYF
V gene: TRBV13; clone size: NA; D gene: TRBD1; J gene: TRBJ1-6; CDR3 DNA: TGTGCCAGCAGCTCACCCGGGACAGGGGTCTCACCCCTCCACTTT; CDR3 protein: CASSSPGTGVSPLHF
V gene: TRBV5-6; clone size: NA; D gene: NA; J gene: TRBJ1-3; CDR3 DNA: TGTGCCAGCAGCTTGTTTCCAGACTCTGGAAACACCATATATTTT; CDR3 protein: CASSLFPDSGNTIYF
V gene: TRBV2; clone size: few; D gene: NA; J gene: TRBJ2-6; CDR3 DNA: TGTGCCAGCAGTGAGTTGCGTTCGGGGGCCAACGTCCTGACTTTC; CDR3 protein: CASSELRSGANVLTF
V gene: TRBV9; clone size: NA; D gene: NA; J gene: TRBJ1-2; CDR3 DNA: TGTGCCAGTTCCCGGGACTATGGCTACACCTTC; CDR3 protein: CASSRDYGYTF
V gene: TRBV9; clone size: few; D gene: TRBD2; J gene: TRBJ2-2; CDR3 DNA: TGTGCCAGCAGCGTTGGGACTAGCGGGGGGGCCCCCGGGGAGCTGTTTTTT; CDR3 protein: CASSVGTSGGAPGELFF
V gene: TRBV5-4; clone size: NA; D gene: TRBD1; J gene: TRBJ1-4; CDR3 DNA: TGTGCCAGCAGCTTGGCCGGGCAGGGGGTCGGAAAACTGTTTTTT; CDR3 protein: CASSLAGQGVGKLFF
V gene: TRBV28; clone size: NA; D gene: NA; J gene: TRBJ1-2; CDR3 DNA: TGTGCCAGCAGTTTATGGCAAGAGAGGGTTTACTATGGCTACACCTTC; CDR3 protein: CASSLWQERVYYGYTF
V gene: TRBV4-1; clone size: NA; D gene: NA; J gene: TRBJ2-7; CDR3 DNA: TGCGCCAGCAGCCAAGTGGCGGGCCTATACTACGAGCAGTACTTC; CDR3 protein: CASSQVAGLYYEQYF
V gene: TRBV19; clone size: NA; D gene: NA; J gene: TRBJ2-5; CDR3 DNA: TGTGCCAGTACCACAGGTTCGGGGACCCAGTACTTC; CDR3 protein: CASTTGSGTQYF
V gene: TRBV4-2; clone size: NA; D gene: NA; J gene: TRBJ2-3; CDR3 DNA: TGTGCCAGCAGCCAAGGCGGTCCTAGCACAGATACGCAGTATTTT; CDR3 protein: CASSQGGPSTDTQYF
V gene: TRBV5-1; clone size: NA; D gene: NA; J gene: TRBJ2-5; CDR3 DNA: TGCGCCACCACAGCGGGTAGGGTGGAAGAGACCCAGTACTTC; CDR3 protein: CATTAGRVEETQYF
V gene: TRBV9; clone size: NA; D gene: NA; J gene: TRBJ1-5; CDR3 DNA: TGTGCCAGCAGGCGGGGGGGAGTTAGGGTTTATAGCAATCAGCCCCAGCATTTT; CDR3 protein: CASRRGGVRVYSNQPQHF
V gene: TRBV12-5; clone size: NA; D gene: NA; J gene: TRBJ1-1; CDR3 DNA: TGTGCTAGCGGTAAACAGGCGAACACTGAAGCTTTCTTT; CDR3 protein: CASGKQANTEAFF
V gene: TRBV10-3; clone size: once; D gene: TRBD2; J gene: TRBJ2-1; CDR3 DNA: TGTGCCATCAGTGGATCTCCGACTAGCGGGAGATACAATGAGCAGTTCTTC; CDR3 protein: CAISGSPTSGRYNEQFF
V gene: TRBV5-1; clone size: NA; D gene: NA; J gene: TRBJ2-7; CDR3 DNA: TGCGCCAGCAGCTTGGCAGGACTACCCGGGGCCTACGAGCAGTACTTC; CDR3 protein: CASSLAGLPGAYEQYF
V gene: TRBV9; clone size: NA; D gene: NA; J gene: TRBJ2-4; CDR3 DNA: TGTGCCAGCAGCGCAACTACGAGCAAAAACATTCAGTACTTC; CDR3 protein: CASSATTSKNIQYF
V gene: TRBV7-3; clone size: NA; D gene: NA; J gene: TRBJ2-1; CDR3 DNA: TGTGCCAGCAGCTTAGGGGCGGGGCCGGCCTACAATGAGCAGTTCTTC; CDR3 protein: CASSLGAGPAYNEQFF
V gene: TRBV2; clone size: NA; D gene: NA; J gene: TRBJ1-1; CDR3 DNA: TGTGCCAGCTCTAGACTCTTCCCGGGGAACACTGAAGCTTTCTTT; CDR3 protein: CASSRLFPGNTEAFF
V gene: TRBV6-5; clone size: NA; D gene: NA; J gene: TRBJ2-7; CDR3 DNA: TGTGCCAGCAGCACCCTATTTAGCGAGCAGTACTTC; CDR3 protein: CASSTLFSEQYF
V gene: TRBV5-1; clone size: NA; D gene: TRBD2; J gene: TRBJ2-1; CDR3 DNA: TGCGCCAGCAGCTATCCTAGCGGAGGCCTTCGCTCCTACAATGAGCAGTTCTTC; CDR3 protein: CASSYPSGGLRSYNEQFF
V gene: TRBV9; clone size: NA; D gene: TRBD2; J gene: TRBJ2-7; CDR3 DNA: TGTGCCAGCAGGCGGGGGGTCTACGAGCAGTACTTC; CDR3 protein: CASRRGVYEQYF
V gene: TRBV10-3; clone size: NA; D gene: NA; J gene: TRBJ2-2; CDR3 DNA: TGTGCCATCAGTTACAGGAAGATTGCCGGGGAGCTGTTTTTT; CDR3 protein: CAISYRKIAGELFF
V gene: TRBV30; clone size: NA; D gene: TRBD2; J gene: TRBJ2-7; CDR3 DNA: TGTGCCTACACCCTCGGGGGGTTTTACGAGCAGTACTTC; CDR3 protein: CAYTLGGFYEQYF
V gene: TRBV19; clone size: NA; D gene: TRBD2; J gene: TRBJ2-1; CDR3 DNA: TGTGCCAGTAGATCCTCCCCCGGGACTAGCGGGAGCCATGAGCAGTTCTTC; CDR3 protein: CASRSSPGTSGSHEQFF
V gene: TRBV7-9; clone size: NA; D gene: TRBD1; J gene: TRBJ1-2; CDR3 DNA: TGTGCCAGCAGCGCGACAGGGTTTACCTATGGCTACACCTTC; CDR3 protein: CASSATGFTYGYTF
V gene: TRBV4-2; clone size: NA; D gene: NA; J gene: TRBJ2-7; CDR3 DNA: TGTGCCAGCAGCCAAGAAATAGTAGGTAGCCACGAGCAGTACTTC; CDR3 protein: CASSQEIVGSHEQYF
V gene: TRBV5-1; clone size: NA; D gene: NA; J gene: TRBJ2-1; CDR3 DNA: TGCGCCAGCAGCTTCGGGAGTGTTTCTTATGATGAGCAGTTCTTC; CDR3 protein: CASSFGSVSYDEQFF
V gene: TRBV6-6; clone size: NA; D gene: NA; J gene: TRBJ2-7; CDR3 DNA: TGTGCCAGCAGCACCAGCTACGAGCAGTACTTC; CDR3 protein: CASSTSYEQYF
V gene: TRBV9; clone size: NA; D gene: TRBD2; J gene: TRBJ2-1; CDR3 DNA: TGTGCCAGCAGCCTCGGGACTAGTCTCCACAATGAGCAGTTCTTC; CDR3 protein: CASSLGTSLHNEQFF
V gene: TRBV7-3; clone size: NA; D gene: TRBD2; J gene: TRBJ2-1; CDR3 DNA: TGTGCCAGCAGCTTAACGTTGGCGGGGACTAGCAATGAGCAGTTCTTC; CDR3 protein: CASSLTLAGTSNEQFF
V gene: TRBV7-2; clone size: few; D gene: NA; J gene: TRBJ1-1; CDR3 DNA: TGTGCCAGCAGCTTAGGGAGGGCTGAAGCTTTCTTT; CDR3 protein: CASSLGRAEAFF
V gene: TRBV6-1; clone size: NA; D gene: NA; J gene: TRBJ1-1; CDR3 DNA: TGTGCCAGCAGTGACAGGGAGGGGATTGAAGCTTTCTTT; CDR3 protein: CASSDREGIEAFF
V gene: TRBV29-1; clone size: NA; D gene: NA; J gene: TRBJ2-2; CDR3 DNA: TGCAGCGGACTAGGAAATATCGGGGAGCTGTTTTTT; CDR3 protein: CSGLGNIGELFF
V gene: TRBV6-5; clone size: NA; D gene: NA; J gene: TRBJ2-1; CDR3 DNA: TGTGCCAGCAGTTACCCCGGACAGCCCAATGAGCAGTTCTTC; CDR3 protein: CASSYPGQPNEQFF
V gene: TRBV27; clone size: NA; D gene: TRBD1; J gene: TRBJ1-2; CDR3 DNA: TGTGCCAGCAGTTTATATCCGACAGGGGAGGCTCTCGGCTACACCTTC; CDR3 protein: CASSLYPTGEALGYTF
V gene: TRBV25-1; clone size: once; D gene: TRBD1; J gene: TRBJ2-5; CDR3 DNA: TGTGCCAGCAGGGACAGGGGGTGGGAGACCCAGTACTTC; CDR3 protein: CASRDRGWETQYF
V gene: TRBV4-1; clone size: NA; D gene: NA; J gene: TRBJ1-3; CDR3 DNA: TGCGCCAGCAGCCAAGCCCTACAGTCCTCTGGAAACACCATATATTTT; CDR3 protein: CASSQALQSSGNTIYF
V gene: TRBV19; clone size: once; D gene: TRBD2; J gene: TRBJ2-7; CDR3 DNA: TGTGCCAGTAGTAAGGGCGGGACTAGCGGTTCCCACGAGCAGTACTTC; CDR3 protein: CASSKGGTSGSHEQYF
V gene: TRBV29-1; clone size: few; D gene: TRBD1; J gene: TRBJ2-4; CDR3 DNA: TGCAGCGTTCCACAGGGGGGTAACATTCAGTACTTC; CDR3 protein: CSVPQGGNIQYF
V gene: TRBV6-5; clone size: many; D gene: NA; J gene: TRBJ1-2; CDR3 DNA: TGTGCCAGCAGTTACTCGGGTTTCAGGGATGGCTACACCTTC; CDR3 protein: CASSYSGFRDGYTF
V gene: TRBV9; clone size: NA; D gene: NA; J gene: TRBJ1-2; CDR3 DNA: TGTGCCAGCGGGGGAGGGCCCAACTATGGCTACACCTTC; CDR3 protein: CASGGGPNYGYTF
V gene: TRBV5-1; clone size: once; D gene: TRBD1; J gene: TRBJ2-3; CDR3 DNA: TGCGCCAGCAGCACCCGACAGGGGGGCACAGATACGCAGTATTTT; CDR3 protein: CASSTRQGGTDTQYF